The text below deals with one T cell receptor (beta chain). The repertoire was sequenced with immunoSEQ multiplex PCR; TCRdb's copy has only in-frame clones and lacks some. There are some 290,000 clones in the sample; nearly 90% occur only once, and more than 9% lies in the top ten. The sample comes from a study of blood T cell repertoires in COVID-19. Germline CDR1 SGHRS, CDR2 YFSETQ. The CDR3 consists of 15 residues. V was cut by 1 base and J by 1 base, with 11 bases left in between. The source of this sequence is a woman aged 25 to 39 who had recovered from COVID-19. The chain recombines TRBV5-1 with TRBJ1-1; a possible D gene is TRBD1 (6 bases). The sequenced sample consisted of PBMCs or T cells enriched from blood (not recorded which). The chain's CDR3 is CASSLSPGENTEAFF. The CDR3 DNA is TGCGCCAGCAGCTTGAGTCCAGGGGAGAACACTGAAGCTTTCTTT.